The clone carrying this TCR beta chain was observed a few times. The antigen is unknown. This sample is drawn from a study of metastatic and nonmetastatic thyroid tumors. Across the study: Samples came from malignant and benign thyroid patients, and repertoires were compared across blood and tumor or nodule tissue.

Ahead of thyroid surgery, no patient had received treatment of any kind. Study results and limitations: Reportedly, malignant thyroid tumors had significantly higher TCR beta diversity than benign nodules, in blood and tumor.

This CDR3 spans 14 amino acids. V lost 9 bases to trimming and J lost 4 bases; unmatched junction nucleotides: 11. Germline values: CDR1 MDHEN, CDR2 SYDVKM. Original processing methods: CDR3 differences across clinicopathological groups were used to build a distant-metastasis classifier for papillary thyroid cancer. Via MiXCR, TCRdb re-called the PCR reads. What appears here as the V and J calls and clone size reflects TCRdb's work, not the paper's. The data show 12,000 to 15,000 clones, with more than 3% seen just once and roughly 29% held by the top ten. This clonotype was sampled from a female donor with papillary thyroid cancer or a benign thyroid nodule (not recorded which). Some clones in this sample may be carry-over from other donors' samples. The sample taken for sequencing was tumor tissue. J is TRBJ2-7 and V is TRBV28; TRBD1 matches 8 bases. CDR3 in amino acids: CASWETGVEYEQYF. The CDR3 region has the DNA TGTGCCAGTTGGGAGACAGGGGTTGAATACGAGCAGTACTTC. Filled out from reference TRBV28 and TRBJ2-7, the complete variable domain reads DVKVTQSSRYLVKRTGEKVFLECVQDMDHENMFWYRQDPGLGLRLIYFSYDVKMKEKGDIPEGYSVSREKKERFSLILESASTNQTSMYLCASWETGVEYEQYFGPGTRLTVT.